The subject of this entry is one TCR beta chain. The record originates from a study of blood T cell repertoires in COVID-19. Study-wide background: PBMCs, B-cell-depleted T cells, or T cells were the source of the cDNA or gDNA that made up the material.

The table came from immunoSEQ multiplex PCR; TCRdb's copy has only in-frame clones and leaves some out. The sample consists of some 26,000 clones, approximately 88% of them appearing once. This CDR3 is 17 amino acids long. Trimming at V came to 1 base and at J to 2 bases, leaving 6 bases not matched to a gene. Per germline, CDR1 LGHDT and CDR2 YNNKEL (reference sequence). Sequencing used peripheral blood. This chain joins TRBV3-1 (or the pseudogene TRBV3-2) and TRBJ2-1; 9 positions agree with TRBD2. The sequence derives from a human donor in a cohort sampled during active COVID-19. The CDR3 DNA follows: TGTGCCAGCAGCCAAGTCGGCGGGGGGGGGACCTACAATGAGCAGTTCTTC. Protein product: CASSQVGGGGTYNEQFF.